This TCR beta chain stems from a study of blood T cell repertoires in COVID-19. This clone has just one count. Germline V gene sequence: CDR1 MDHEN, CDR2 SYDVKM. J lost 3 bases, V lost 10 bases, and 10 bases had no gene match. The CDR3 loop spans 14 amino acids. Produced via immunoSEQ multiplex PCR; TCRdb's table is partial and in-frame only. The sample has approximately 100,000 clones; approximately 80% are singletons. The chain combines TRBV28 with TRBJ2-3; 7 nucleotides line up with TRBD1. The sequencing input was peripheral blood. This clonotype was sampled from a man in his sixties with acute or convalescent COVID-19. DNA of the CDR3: TGTGCCATCTCACAGGGGTTGGCAACAGATACGCAGTATTTT. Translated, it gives CAISQGLATDTQYF. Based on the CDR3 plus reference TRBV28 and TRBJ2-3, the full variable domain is DVKVTQSSRYLVKRTGEKVFLECVQDMDHENMFWYRQDPGLGLRLIYFSYDVKMKEKGDIPEGYSVSREKKERFSLILESASTNQTSMYLCAISQGLATDTQYFGPGTRLTVL.